This TCR beta chain emerged from a study of T cells in Graves' hyperthyroidism and ophthalmopathy. This clonotype was counted only a few times. Antigen unknown. The source material, RNA transcripts, was used to amplify TCR beta CDR3 regions. HTBI primers were used for first-round RT-PCR of the TCR CDR3. TCRdb redid the calling of the multiplex PCR reads with MiXCR, one entry per CDR3 protein. Of over 650,000 distinct CDR3 sequences listed, about a sixth are singletons. Overall study results and limits: Blood also showed most of the thyroid clonotypes that were expanded above 0.001.

The CDR3 covers 13 residues. V trimming: 4 bases; J trimming: 8 bases; junction bases outside the gene matches: 6. CDR1 and CDR2 from the germline V gene are SGHRS and YFSETQ. The clonotype comes from a man aged 18 to 29 with Graves' hyperthyroidism. Sequences were obtained from blood. The chain links TRBV5-1 to TRBJ2-1; 7 nucleotides align to TRBD1. CDR3 in amino acids: CASSPDRDDEQFF. Here the CDR3 DNA reads TGCGCCAGCAGCCCCGACAGGGACGATGAGCAGTTCTTC.